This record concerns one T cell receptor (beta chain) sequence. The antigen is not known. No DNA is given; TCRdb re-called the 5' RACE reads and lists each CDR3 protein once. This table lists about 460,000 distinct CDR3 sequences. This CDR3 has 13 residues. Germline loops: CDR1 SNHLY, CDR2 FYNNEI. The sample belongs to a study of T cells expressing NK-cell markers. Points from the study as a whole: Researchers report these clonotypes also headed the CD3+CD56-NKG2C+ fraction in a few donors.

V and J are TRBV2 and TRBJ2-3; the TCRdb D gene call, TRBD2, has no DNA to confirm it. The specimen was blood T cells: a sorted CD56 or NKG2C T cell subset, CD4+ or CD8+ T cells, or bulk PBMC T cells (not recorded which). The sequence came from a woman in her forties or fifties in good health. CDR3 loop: CASRPNGGDTQYF.